These T cell receptor beta chains were read from a single sample in a study of blood T cell repertoires in COVID-19. Assay: immunoSEQ multiplex PCR; the TCRdb copy retains only in-frame clones and omits some. Of 130,000 or so clones in the sample, 65% to 85% were seen once. The sequenced sample was peripheral blood. The receptor set was obtained from a young man with COVID-19, enrolled during active disease. CDR3s include the opening cysteine and the closing phenylalanine or tryptophan. A D gene is named only where the DNA matches it firmly. Not all rows give a size; the values are once, few, many and, for expanded clones, a class.

j_gene | abundance | d_gene | v_gene | CDR3aa | CDR3nt
TRBJ2-7 | - | - | TRBV2 | CASVRDNNYEQYF | TGTGCCAGCGTTAGGGACAACAACTACGAGCAGTACTTC
TRBJ1-3 | - | - | TRBV9 | CASSARGDLSGNTIYF | TGTGCCAGCAGCGCTCGCGGGGACCTCTCTGGAAACACCATATATTTT
TRBJ2-5 | few | TRBD2 | TRBV7-9 | CASSTGLAGVGETQYF | TGTGCCAGCAGCACGGGACTAGCGGGAGTTGGGGAGACCCAGTACTTC
TRBJ2-1 | - | - | TRBV7-9 | CASSPTTRETNEQFF | TGTGCCAGCAGCCCTACTACACGGGAGACCAATGAGCAGTTCTTC
TRBJ2-7 | - | - | TRBV28 | CASRPSASPYEQYF | TGTGCCAGCAGACCTAGCGCCTCGCCCTACGAGCAGTACTTC
TRBJ1-1 | - | - | TRBV5-1 | CASSTQYATGVAFF | TGCGCCAGCAGCACCCAATACGCGACAGGTGTAGCTTTCTTT
TRBJ2-1 | - | - | TRBV2 | CASTGSGSYNEQFF | TGTGCCAGCACCGGAAGCGGCTCCTACAATGAGCAGTTCTTC
TRBJ2-3 | once | - | TRBV24-1 | CATSDPTQASSTDTQYF | TGTGCCACCAGTGACCCGACGCAGGCATCCAGCACAGATACGCAGTATTTT
TRBJ2-1 | - | TRBD1 | TRBV18 | CASSPGQGLYNEQFF | TGTGCCAGCTCACCCGGACAGGGTCTCTACAATGAGCAGTTCTTC
TRBJ1-5 | - | - | TRBV19 | CASSMRRNQPQHF | TGTGCCAGTAGTATGCGCCGAAATCAGCCCCAGCATTTT
TRBJ1-3 | - | TRBD1 | TRBV25-1 | CASSGQGAGNTIYF | TGTGCCAGCAGTGGACAGGGGGCTGGAAACACCATATATTTT
TRBJ1-2 | - | TRBD1 | TRBV19 | CASSLQGDYGYTF | TGTGCCAGTAGTCTGCAGGGGGACTATGGCTACACCTTC
TRBJ2-7 | - | TRBD2 | TRBV10-3 | CAISEPAGLAGVYEQYF | TGTGCCATCAGTGAGCCAGCGGGACTAGCGGGAGTCTACGAGCAGTACTTC
TRBJ2-1 | few | - | TRBV18 | CASSPSEGSYNEQFF | TGTGCCAGCTCACCTTCAGAGGGCTCCTACAATGAGCAGTTCTTC
TRBJ1-4 | - | - | TRBV4-1 | CASSQGQGPTNEKLFF | TGCGCCAGCAGCCAAGGTCAGGGGCCAACTAATGAAAAACTGTTTTTT
TRBJ1-3 | - | - | TRBV4-1 | CASSQVAGGNTIYF | TGCGCCAGCAGCCAAGTTGCGGGAGGAAACACCATATATTTT
TRBJ2-1 | - | TRBD2 | TRBV6-5 | CASSYSTSGRGEQFF | TGTGCCAGCAGTTACTCGACTAGCGGGAGAGGTGAGCAGTTCTTC
TRBJ2-4 | - | TRBD2 | TRBV28 | CASSPGGGGKNIQYF | TGTGCCAGCAGTCCGGGAGGTGGAGGCAAAAACATTCAGTACTTC
TRBJ1-5 | few | - | TRBV30 | CAWSVRGTGNQPQHF | TGTGCCTGGAGTGTAAGGGGTACGGGCAATCAGCCCCAGCATTTT
TRBJ2-1 | once | TRBD2 | TRBV6-2/TRBV6-3 | CASSYALAGIDNEQFF | TGTGCCAGCAGTTATGCACTAGCGGGAATCGACAATGAGCAGTTCTTC